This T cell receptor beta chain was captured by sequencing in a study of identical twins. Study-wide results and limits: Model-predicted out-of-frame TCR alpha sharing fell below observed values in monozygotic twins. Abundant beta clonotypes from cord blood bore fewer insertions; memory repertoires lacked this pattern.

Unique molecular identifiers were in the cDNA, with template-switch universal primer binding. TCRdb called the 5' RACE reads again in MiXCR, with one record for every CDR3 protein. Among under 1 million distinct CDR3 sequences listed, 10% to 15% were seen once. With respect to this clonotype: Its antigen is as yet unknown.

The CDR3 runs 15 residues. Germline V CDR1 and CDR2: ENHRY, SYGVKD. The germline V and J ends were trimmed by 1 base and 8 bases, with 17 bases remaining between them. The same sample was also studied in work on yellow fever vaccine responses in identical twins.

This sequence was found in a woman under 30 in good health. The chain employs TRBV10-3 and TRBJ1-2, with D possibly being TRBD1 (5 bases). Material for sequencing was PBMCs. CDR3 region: CAISEWHDEGDGYTF. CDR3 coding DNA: TGTGCCATCAGTGAGTGGCACGACGAAGGGGACGGCTACACCTTC.